Included here is one TCR beta chain sequence, with context. Its antigen is unknown. The source of the sample is a study of spatial heterogeneity in lung cancer. Study at large: The average appearance count of each unique TCR and UMI combination in raw reads was more than 9.5.

The time point is: sample taken at primary tumor resection. Researchers sequenced whole RNA taken from tumor, nontumor lung or frozen PBMC without sorting. The donors, around 72 patients with untreated early-stage non-small cell lung cancer, provided the samples. A unique molecular identifier was attached to every TCR cDNA molecule. TCRdb ran MiXCR on the 5' RACE reads and lists one entry per CDR3 protein. The table lists over 75,000 distinct CDR3 sequences, more than 15% of them singletons. CDR3 length: 16 amino acids. The germline V gene encodes CDR1 MGHRA and CDR2 YSYEKL. With V trimmed by 0 bases and J by 5 bases, 9 bases remained unmatched. Study-wide results and caveats: Ubiquitous expanded tumor TCRs showed up in blood more at resection than follow-up.

The V gene is TRBV4-1, the J gene TRBJ2-5; the match to TRBD1 covers 7 bases. This TCR was sampled from a male donor with early-stage non-small cell lung cancer. The specimen comprised PBMCs, sampled at surgery. The CDR3, as DNA: TGCGCCAGCAGCCAAGAAGGGCCGGGACAGCTGGAGACCCAGTACTTC. Translated: CASSQEGPGQLETQYF.